The 20 T cell receptor beta chains presented below share a single source sample, sequenced in a study of blood T cell repertoires in COVID-19 (dated by TCRdb to 2019 to 2021). The library was prepared using the immunoSEQ multiplex PCR assay. Drawn from immuneACCESS, this table holds only the in-frame rearrangements with V and J called that TCRdb kept. Clones are partly lost; checked studies trace under half to an unresolved V gene and leave the rest unexplained. The sample yields approximately 150,000 clones; 85% to 90% were counted once. Approximately 40% of the sample lies in the top ten. Sequenced sample: peripheral blood. Every receptor here comes from a man in his fifties or sixties who had recovered from COVID-19.

This rearrangement joins TRBV7-2 to TRBJ2-5; a weak D match, TRBD1 (5 bases). The V end was cut by 11 bases, the J end by 1 base, with 11 bases between. CDR3 length: 12 residues. Germline CDR1 SGHTA, CDR2 FQGNSA. CDR3 sequence: CAGRGGQETQYF. The CDR3 DNA follows: TGTGCCGGTAGGGGCGGCCAAGAGACCCAGTACTTC.

The chain has TRBV30 and TRBJ1-4; D is unresolved. Trimming pared 8 bases from V and 7 bases from J, leaving 8 bases between. Germline V gene data show CDR1 as GTSNPN and CDR2 as SVGIG (reference sequence). This CDR3 contains 10 residues. CDR3 bases: TGTGCCGCGGGGTTTGAAAAACTGTTTTTT. This gives the protein CAAGFEKLFF.

The chain couples TRBV4-3 to TRBJ1-2, with 11 nucleotides matching TRBD1. Germline trimming cut 2 bases from V and 4 bases from J; bases unmatched to any gene: 9. CDR3 size: 17 residues. Per germline, CDR1 LGHNA and CDR2 YSLEER. This CDR3 is CASSQMGQGEASYGYTF. The CDR3 DNA reads as TGCGCCAGCAGCCAAATGGGACAGGGGGAAGCTAGCTATGGCTACACCTTC.

The genes are TRBV5-1 and TRBJ1-4; 8 positions match TRBD1. There are 16 residues in the CDR3. Looked up from germline, CDR1 is SGHRS and CDR2 is YFSETQ. Losses at the gene ends were 5 bases for V and 3 bases for J; bases not matched to a gene: 9. Written as DNA, the CDR3 is TGCGCCAGCAGTTCGGGCAGGGGGCTGTCTAATGAAAAACTGTTTTTT. This sequence encodes CASSSGRGLSNEKLFF.

The gene calls are TRBV4-3 and TRBJ2-1; 11 nucleotides agree with TRBD2. The V and J ends lost 0 bases and 2 bases, in that order; junction bases with no gene match: 9. The CDR3 is made up of 19 amino acids. Germline V CDR1 and CDR2: LGHNA, YSLEER. In nucleotides, the CDR3 is TGCGCCAGCAGCCAAGACCCCCTTACTAGCGGGGGCCCCTACAATGAGCAGTTCTTC. It yields the protein CASSQDPLTSGGPYNEQFF.

The genes are TRBV6-5 and TRBJ2-7; 8 positions agree with TRBD1. From germline, CDR1 is MNHEY and CDR2 SVGAGI. This CDR3 has 15 amino acids. V lost 2 bases and J lost 4; bases outside the gene matches: 7. As DNA, the CDR3 is TGTGCCAGCAGTTACGCGGCAGGGGGCCTTTACGAGCAGTACTTC. Its protein product is CASSYAAGGLYEQYF.

The chain uses TRBV4-1 and TRBJ1-1, with TRBD1 as a possible D gene (6 bases). CDR1 MGHRA and CDR2 YSYEKL come from the germline V gene. This CDR3 is built from 18 residues. V gave up 8 bases and J gave up 0 bases, with 25 bases separating them. The CDR3 protein is CASGDGLGGQIMNTEAFF. The CDR3 DNA sequence: TGCGCCAGCGGGGACGGACTTGGGGGACAAATCATGAACACTGAAGCTTTCTTT.

The chain employs TRBV19 and TRBJ2-2, with TRBD1 matching 11 bases. CDR3 length: 14 residues. V dropped 7 bases and J dropped 6; count of bases not matched to a gene: 4. Germline V gives CDR1 LNHDA, CDR2 SQIVND (reference sequence). In nucleotides, the CDR3 is TGTGCCAGTACCGGGACAGGGGGTGCCGGGGAGCTGTTTTTT. Protein: CASTGTGGAGELFF.

The rearrangement links TRBV11-2 to TRBJ1-1; D gene uncertain. In germline, CDR1 is SGHAT, CDR2 FQNNGV. The CDR3 spans 13 residues. With 1 base removed from V and 1 base from J, the gap between germline ends came to 4 bases. CDR3 sequence: CASSLARNTEAFF. CDR3 DNA sequence: TGTGCCAGCAGCTTAGCCAGGAACACTGAAGCTTTCTTT.

The rearrangement joins TRBV6-5 to TRBJ1-2; D is unresolved. This CDR3 region has 12 residues. From germline, CDR1 is MNHEY and CDR2 SVGAGI. V shed 2 bases and J shed 8 bases, with 9 bases lying between them. The CDR3 sequence: CASSYGRTGYTF. The CDR3 DNA is TGTGCCAGCAGTTACGGGCGTACAGGCTACACCTTC.

The V gene is TRBV13, the J gene TRBJ2-2; 8 bases align to TRBD2. The J segment lost 2 bases and the V segment lost 8 bases, leaving 4 bases of the junction unmatched. The germline gives CDR1 PRHDT, CDR2 FYEKMQ (reference sequence). CDR3 size: 14 residues. The CDR3 is CASLAGGNTGELFF. The CDR3 coding sequence is TGTGCCAGCTTGGCGGGGGGAAACACCGGGGAGCTGTTTTTT.

The chain uses TRBV7-7 and TRBJ2-1; 9 bases fit TRBD1. Unmatched junction bases numbered 9, after V lost 0 bases and J lost 6 bases. Per germline, CDR1 SSHAT and CDR2 FNYEAQ (reference sequence). CDR3 length equals 17 residues. The CDR3: CASSLAPGGTGLNEQFF. Written as DNA, the CDR3 is TGTGCCAGCAGCTTAGCACCTGGCGGGACAGGGCTCAATGAGCAGTTCTTC.

The genes are TRBV6-5 and TRBJ1-3; D perhaps matches TRBD1 (5 bases). Germline V lookup: CDR1 MNHEY, CDR2 SVGAGI. This CDR3 is built from 14 residues. V was clipped by 5 bases and J by 2 bases, with 10 bases between them. For the CDR3, the DNA is TGTGCCAGCAGTCCCAGGGTAACTGGAAACACCATATATTTT. Amino acid sequence: CASSPRVTGNTIYF.

The chain couples TRBV6-2 or TRBV6-3 to TRBJ1-4, with 11 positions matching TRBD1. This CDR3 has 17 amino acids. The V gene end was trimmed by 2 bases and the J gene end by 6 bases; junction bases not matched to a gene: 8. Germline CDR1 reads MNHEY; CDR2 reads SVGEGT. CDR3 in DNA: TGTGCCAGCAGTTACGCGAGGACAGGGGGCGTCGATGAAAAACTGTTTTTT. It specifies CASSYARTGGVDEKLFF.

This clone was seen just once. The rearrangement joins TRBV7-2 to TRBJ1-2; 8 bases fit TRBD1. J gave up 1 base and V 5 bases, and 3 bases lay outside the gene matches. The CDR3 is 14 amino acids. Per the germline V gene, CDR1 is SGHTA and CDR2 is FQGNSA. CDR3 coding DNA: TGTGCCAGCAGCCGGGACAGGCTTAACTATGGCTACACCTTC. This sequence encodes CASSRDRLNYGYTF.

The V gene is TRBV3-1 (or the pseudogene TRBV3-2), the J gene TRBJ1-1; TRBD1 might be the D (5 bases). Germline V lookup: CDR1 LGHDT, CDR2 YNNKEL (reference sequence). This CDR3 has 16 residues. The ends were cut back, 3 bases at V and 1 base at J, with 15 bases in the middle. The CDR3 DNA sequence: TGTGCCAGCAGCCAGCGATCCGGGGGGGGGAACACTGAAGCTTTCTTT. It yields the protein CASSQRSGGGNTEAFF.

This chain connects TRBV9 to TRBJ1-3; D not resolved. The CDR3 spans 17 residues. V gave up 1 base and J gave up 0 bases, with 14 bases separating them. Germline V gene data show CDR1 as SGDLS and CDR2 as YYNGEE. The CDR3 reads CASSVSGGLSSGNTIYF. The CDR3 region has the DNA TGTGCCAGCAGCGTATCAGGTGGCCTTAGCTCTGGAAACACCATATATTTT.

The chain employs TRBV5-1 and TRBJ1-1; TRBD1 is a possible D gene (5 bases). The V gene's germline CDR1 is SGHRS and CDR2 YFSETQ. Trimming took off 0 bases at V and 1 base at J, with 7 bases between the two ends. The CDR3 totals 14 residues. CDR3 DNA: TGCGCCAGCAGCTTGGTCAGGGCGAACACTGAAGCTTTCTTT. This translates into CASSLVRANTEAFF. The full variable domain, in which reference TRBV5-1 and TRBJ1-1 provide the parts outside the CDR3, is KAGVTQTPRYLIKTRGQQVTLSCSPISGHRSVSWYQQTPGQGLQFLFEYFSETQRNKGNFPGRFSGRQFSNSRSEMNVSTLELGDSALYLCASSLVRANTEAFFGQGTRLTVV.

The chain combines TRBV19 with TRBJ2-1, with 10 bases aligning to TRBD1. This CDR3 region has 15 residues. The germline gives CDR1 LNHDA, CDR2 SQIVND (reference sequence). V lost 7 bases, J lost 2 bases, and 5 bases stayed unmatched. The CDR3 DNA sequence: TGTGCCAGTATCGGACAGGGGGTGACCTACAATGAGCAGTTCTTC. Protein product: CASIGQGVTYNEQFF.

The gene calls are TRBV6-5 and TRBJ1-1, with D maybe TRBD1 (6 bases). Germline V gene sequence: CDR1 MNHEY, CDR2 SVGAGI. Trimming removed 6 bases from V and 1 base from J, with 9 bases in between. The CDR3 has 13 amino acids. The CDR3 sequence is CASSRTANTEAFF. The CDR3 coding sequence is TGTGCCAGCAGCCGGACAGCGAACACTGAAGCTTTCTTT.